The T cell receptor (beta chain) under discussion was sequenced for a study of identifying expanded T cells in peripheral blood. Data came from immunoSEQ multiplex PCR; TCRdb stores just in-frame clones and leaves some out. The repertoire holds 75,000 to 100,000 clones, with 89% as singletons. The CDR3 sequence is 15 residues long. With 6 bases removed from V and 9 bases from J, the gap between germline ends came to 18 bases. Per germline, CDR1 SGHVS and CDR2 FQNEAQ. This clonotype was obtained from a person between 18 and 70 years old in good health. V is TRBV7-8 and J is TRBJ1-6, with D maybe TRBD1 (6 bases). Material: blood. CDR3 bases: TGTGCCAGCAGACACATCCGGGACAATCGTTCACCCCTCCACTTT. Its protein is CASRHIRDNRSPLHF.